This T cell receptor (beta chain) was identified during a study of T cell responses to AZD1222 COVID-19 vaccine. The germline gives CDR1 SGHAT, CDR2 FQNNGV. This CDR3 is built from 17 residues. The junction had 10 bases not matched to a gene; V was cut back by 5 bases and J by 0 bases. On this clone: Its specificity is unknown.

Whether given at about 4 or about 12 weeks, second doses were pooled. Regarding the study as a whole: Clonal diversity may have been underestimated in mostly white British donors. Spike-specific TCR breadth and depth went up after people got two AZD1222 doses. Repertoires in all cases were sampled only once the peak T cell response had passed.

Clones were read by immunoSEQ multiplex PCR, and TCRdb kept only the in-frame ones, dropping some. The data contain about 150,000 clones, 86% of them singletons. The TCR was taken from an adult who received the AZD1222 COVID-19 vaccine. The input for sequencing was peripheral blood, taken 28 days after the second AZD1222 dose. J is TRBJ1-3 and V is TRBV11-2; 7 bases map to TRBD1. The CDR3: CASSLRDSLFSGNTIYF. The CDR3 nucleotides are TGTGCCAGCAGCCTCCGGGACAGCCTATTCTCTGGAAACACCATATATTTT. Full variable domain (remainder filled in from reference TRBV11-2 and TRBJ1-3): EAGVAQSPRYKIIEKRQSVAFWCNPISGHATLYWYQQILGQGPKLLIQFQNNGVVDDSQLPKDRFSAERLKGVDSTLKIQPAKLEDSAVYLCASSLRDSLFSGNTIYFGEGSWLTVV.